This TCR beta chain derives from a study of T cell changes during pregnancy in multiple sclerosis. V dropped 3 bases and J dropped 4; count of bases not matched to a gene: 5. The CDR3 loop spans 14 amino acids. Per the germline V gene, CDR1 is GTSNPN and CDR2 is SVGIG (reference sequence). Only in-frame clones appear in the TCRdb table, and some are missing; sequencing was by immunoSEQ multiplex PCR. This sample has about 80,000 clones, with approximately 91% found just once. This chain links TRBV30 with TRBJ1-3, with 8 bases identical to TRBD1. The clonotype was recovered from a female donor with multiple sclerosis, enrolled in a pregnancy study. The sample was peripheral blood, taken before pregnancy. The CDR3 loop reads CAWSRQGYGNTIYF. CDR3 bases: TGTGCCTGGAGCCGACAGGGGTACGGAAACACCATATATTTT.